A single sample is the source of the 29 T cell receptor beta chains below, sequenced in a study of vaccination and CD4 T cells after COVID-19. Treatment denoted: approximately 9-day PBMC culture with coronavirus spike peptide pools or control peptides (ViraFEST assay). CD4+ T lymphocytes from the unexposed donor were collected before the COVID-19 pandemic (2011-2018). An Oncomine TCR Beta short-read assay was used to sequence the DNA from cultured CD4+ T cells. Using its own MiXCR run on the PCR reads, TCRdb lists one record per CDR3 protein. Among 550 to 850 distinct CDR3 sequences listed, approximately 9.9% were seen once. These TCRs are of unknown antigen specificity. The source material was CD4+ T cells from blood, cultured in vitro. These receptors were obtained from a human donor in good health.

About this clonotype: A read error may explain this, as a much larger clone is one base away. The V gene is TRBV11-2, the J gene TRBJ2-7; TRBD1 agrees at 7 bases. Losses at the gene ends were 5 bases for V and 2 bases for J; bases not matched to a gene: 9. The CDR3 consists of 15 residues. Germline V gene data show CDR1 as SGHAT and CDR2 as FQNNGV. CDR3 bases: TGTGCCAGCAGCCCAAGGTCCAGGGGGACCTACGAGCAGTACTTC. It codes for CASSPRSRGTYEQYF.

Within the sample, this clonotype is medium-sized (0.01 to 0.1%). The V call is TRBV5-1, the J call TRBJ1-2; 10 bases are shared with TRBD1. The CDR3 consists of 16 residues. The junction had 12 bases not matched to a gene; V was cut back by 0 bases and J by 10 bases. From germline, CDR1 is SGHRS and CDR2 YFSETQ. The CDR3 region is CASSLDSGQGELYYTF. CDR3 in DNA: TGCGCCAGCAGCTTGGATAGCGGACAGGGGGAACTCTACTACACCTTC.

This clonotype is labeled as large (0.1 to 1%). The rearrangement uses TRBV7-2 and TRBJ2-3, with TRBD1 as a possible D gene (5 bases). Germline CDR1 reads SGHTA; CDR2 reads FQGNSA. This CDR3 spans 14 amino acids. V gave up 7 bases and J gave up 2 bases, with 13 bases separating them. The CDR3 reads CASNTGWATDTQYF. The CDR3, as DNA: TGTGCCAGCAATACAGGATGGGCCACAGATACGCAGTATTTT.

The J gene is TRBJ2-2, the V gene TRBV4-3, with D possibly called TRBD1 or TRBD2 (5 bases each). The V end was cut by 4 bases, the J end by 0 bases, with 12 bases between. The germline CDR1 and CDR2 sequences are LGHNA and YSLEER. CDR3 length equals 16 residues. CDR3 region: CASSLTMGPNTGELFF. CDR3 nucleotides: TGCGCCAGCAGCCTTACAATGGGACCGAACACCGGGGAGCTGTTTTTT.

This chain connects TRBV9 to TRBJ1-3; TRBD1 aligns across 7 bases. Trimming took 4 bases from V and 0 from J; bases not matched to a gene: 7. Germline CDR1 and CDR2: SGDLS and YYNGEE. The CDR3 totals 16 residues. The CDR3 bases are TGTGCCAGCAGCCCAAGGGGGCCCCACTCTGGAAACACCATATATTTT. It translates to CASSPRGPHSGNTIYF.

In its sample, this clonotype ranks as medium-sized. The chain employs TRBV27 and TRBJ1-3, with 7 bases aligning to TRBD1. The CDR3 sequence is 15 residues long. Germline CDR1 reads MNHEY; CDR2 reads SMNVEV (reference sequence). V was pared by 6 bases and J by 0 bases, with 5 bases of the junction left unmatched. CDR3 residues: CASSRQGSSGNTIYF. The CDR3 DNA reads TGTGCCAGCAGCCGACAGGGTAGCTCTGGAAACACCATATATTTT.

The gene calls are TRBV30 and TRBJ1-3; 7 bases fit TRBD1. CDR3 length: 14 residues. In germline, CDR1 is GTSNPN, CDR2 SVGIG (reference sequence). V shed 2 bases, J shed 2 bases, and the junction held 3 bases outside the gene matches. This chain's CDR3 is CAWSTGQAGNTIYF. CDR3 nucleotides: TGTGCCTGGAGTACAGGACAGGCTGGAAACACCATATATTTT. Combining the CDR3 with reference TRBV30 and TRBJ1-3 gives the whole variable domain SQTIHQWPATLVQPVGSPLSLECTVEGTSNPNLYWYRQAAGRGLQLLFYSVGIGQISSEVPQNLSASRPQDRQFILSSKKLLLSDSGFYLCAWSTGQAGNTIYFGEGSWLTVV.

This clonotype has just a few counts. The J gene is TRBJ2-3, the V gene TRBV5-1, with 11 bases aligning to TRBD2. The V segment lost 4 bases and the J segment 4 bases; nucleotides outside the gene matches: 8. Per the germline V gene, CDR1 is SGHRS and CDR2 is YFSETQ. CDR3 length: 16 amino acids. CDR3 in DNA: TGCGCCAGCAGCCAGATAGCGGGGGGGCCTTCAGATACGCAGTATTTT. It encodes CASSQIAGGPSDTQYF.

A remark on this clonotype: This sequence may be a read error, since a much larger clone differs from it by one base. The chain recombines TRBV6-1 with TRBJ2-7; maybe TRBD2 (5 bases). The length of the CDR3 is 15 residues. From germline, CDR1 is MNHNS and CDR2 SASEGT. Between the trimmed V and J ends, which lost 4 bases and 7 bases, there was a span of 20 bases. In DNA, the CDR3 is TGTGCCAGCAGTGGGGCGGACGGGTGGAGGCGAGAGCAGTACTTC. Protein: CASSGADGWRREQYF.

This clonotype was found a few times. The chain recombines TRBV9 with TRBJ2-7; 10 bases agree with TRBD2. The CDR3 runs to 17 residues. Germline loops: CDR1 SGDLS, CDR2 YYNGEE. The junction had 11 bases not matched to a gene; V was cut back by 4 bases and J by 1 base. The CDR3 region is CASSPRDSSGSSYEQYF. The CDR3 nucleotides read TGTGCCAGCAGCCCACGAGATTCTAGCGGGAGTTCCTACGAGCAGTACTTC.

This clonotype is judged medium-sized. The V call is TRBV19, the J call TRBJ2-2; no definite D call. Germline V gene lookup returns CDR1 LNHDA and CDR2 SQIVND (reference sequence). The V end lost 3 bases, the J end lost 4 bases, and 6 bases lay between the germline ends. This CDR3 is built from 13 residues. The CDR3 sequence is CASSIGSTGELFF. DNA for the CDR3: TGTGCCAGTAGTATTGGTAGCACCGGGGAGCTGTTTTTT.

By sample share, this clonotype is medium-sized. This chain uses TRBV28 with TRBJ1-2; TRBD1 agrees at 7 bases. CDR1 is MDHEN, CDR2 SYDVKM, per germline. The CDR3 loop spans 16 amino acids. Unmatched junction bases numbered 12, after V lost 5 bases and J lost 3 bases. This CDR3 reads CASSPPPGQRYYGYTF. The CDR3 DNA follows: TGTGCCAGCAGTCCCCCACCGGGACAGAGATACTATGGCTACACCTTC.

The chain has TRBV27 and TRBJ2-6; D not certain. Trimming stripped 7 bases from V and 0 bases from J, with 16 bases between. Germline assignment: CDR1 MNHEY and CDR2 SMNVEV (reference sequence). The CDR3 sequence is 17 residues long. The CDR3 DNA is TGTGCCAGCACCTCCCCCCGACCCAGCTCTGGGGCCAACGTCCTGACTTTC. It translates to CASTSPRPSSGANVLTF.

By sample share, this clonotype is large. V gene TRBV7-9 combines with J gene TRBJ2-3; 11 bases agree with TRBD2. V shed 5 bases and J 2 bases; nucleotides not matched to a gene: 6. This CDR3 contains 16 residues. Looked up from germline, CDR1 is SEHNR and CDR2 is FQNEAQ (reference sequence). The CDR3: CASSPTSGSTTDTQYF. CDR3 sequence (DNA): TGTGCCAGCAGCCCAACTAGCGGGAGTACCACAGATACGCAGTATTTT. Using reference TRBV7-9 and TRBJ2-3 for the parts outside the CDR3, the full variable domain is DTGVSQNPRHKITKRGQNVTFRCDPISEHNRLYWYRQTLGQGPEFLTYFQNEAQLEKSRLLSDRFSAERPKGSFSTLEIQRTEQGDSAMYLCASSPTSGSTTDTQYFGPGTRLTVL.

The chain links TRBV12-3 or TRBV12-4 to TRBJ1-4, with 8 positions matching TRBD1. There are 15 residues in the CDR3. The trim removed 1 base at V and 10 bases at J, leaving 8 bases unmatched. CDR3 bases: TGTGCCAGCAGTTTAGTAAGGACAGGGCAGGGAAAACTGTTTTTT. Protein: CASSLVRTGQGKLFF.

By share, this clonotype ranks as medium-sized. The rearrangement joins TRBV20-1 to TRBJ2-7, with D perhaps matching TRBD2 (6 bases). Germline loops: CDR1 DFQATT, CDR2 SNEGSKA (reference sequence). V shed 0 bases and J shed 2 bases, with 14 bases lying between them. CDR3 length: 15 amino acids. This CDR3 is CSAREAGFSTYEQYF. The CDR3 region has the DNA TGCAGTGCTAGAGAGGCGGGATTCTCTACCTACGAGCAGTACTTC.

This clonotype is large in the sample. J is TRBJ1-1 and V is TRBV15, with no clear D. Deletions cut 5 bases from V and 8 bases from J, with 9 bases between. The CDR3 covers 11 residues. Germline CDR1 is LNHNV and CDR2 is YYDKDF (reference sequence). The CDR3 sequence is CATSAGGEAFF. The CDR3 bases are TGTGCCACCAGCGCTGGAGGGGAAGCTTTCTTT.

V and J are TRBV30 and TRBJ1-1, with a tentative D call TRBD1 (6 bases). The CDR3 is 15 amino acids. CDR1 is GTSNPN and CDR2 is SVGIG in the germline V gene (reference sequence). V lost 2 bases and J 1 base, leaving 14 bases between the germline ends. CDR3 sequence (DNA): TGTGCCTGGAGTCTTCCGGACAGAAAGAACACTGAAGCTTTCTTT. It codes for CAWSLPDRKNTEAFF. Looking up the rest from reference TRBV30 and TRBJ1-1 gives the full variable domain: SQTIHQWPATLVQPVGSPLSLECTVEGTSNPNLYWYRQAAGRGLQLLFYSVGIGQISSEVPQNLSASRPQDRQFILSSKKLLLSDSGFYLCAWSLPDRKNTEAFFGQGTRLTVV.

By share, this clonotype ranks as medium-sized. This rearrangement joins TRBV20-1 to TRBJ2-5; 12 bases agree with TRBD2. The trim removed 8 bases at V and 3 bases at J, leaving 10 bases unmatched. Germline loops: CDR1 DFQATT, CDR2 SNEGSKA (reference sequence). This CDR3 contains 15 residues. CDR3 protein: CSTRPLAGGKETQYF. CDR3 DNA sequence: TGCAGTACCCGTCCCCTAGCGGGGGGGAAAGAGACCCAGTACTTC.

Judged by abundance, this clonotype is large. The chain couples TRBV12-3 or TRBV12-4 to TRBJ1-5; 7 bases are a match to TRBD1. V shed 7 bases, J shed 6 bases, and the junction held 12 bases outside the gene matches. The CDR3 contains 15 residues. CDR3: CASTQGEFQGQPQHF. The CDR3 DNA reads TGTGCCAGCACCCAGGGGGAGTTTCAAGGTCAGCCCCAGCATTTT.

This clonotype is large in the sample. This chain links TRBV2 with TRBJ1-5; D may be TRBD1 (5 bases). Trimming pared 7 bases from V and 0 bases from J, leaving 10 bases between. This CDR3 has 14 residues. Per the germline V gene, CDR1 is SNHLY and CDR2 is FYNNEI. CDR3 DNA: TGTGCCAGCAAGAGAGGGGATAGCAATCAGCCCCAGCATTTT. Translated, it gives CASKRGDSNQPQHF.

Points on this clonotype: A read error may explain this, as a much larger clone is one base away. This chain joins TRBV4-1 and TRBJ1-2, with unresolved D. The CDR3 consists of 14 residues. CDR1 and CDR2 (germline): MGHRA, YSYEKL. CDR3 loop: CTSSQGHSSDGYTF. CDR3 coding DNA: TGCACCAGCAGCCAAGGTCATAGCTCCGATGGCTACACCTTC.

This clonotype ranks as large. The rearrangement uses TRBV7-9 and TRBJ2-7, with D possibly being TRBD1 or TRBD2 (5 bases each). This CDR3 is 15 amino acids long. V dropped 2 bases and J dropped 0 bases, with 11 bases sitting between them. CDR1 is SEHNR, CDR2 FQNEAQ, per germline (reference sequence). CDR3 sequence (DNA): TGTGCCAGCAGCTTAAGGGACGGAGCCTCCTACGAGCAGTACTTC. It is translated as CASSLRDGASYEQYF.

This clonotype ranks as medium-sized. The chain carries TRBV11-1 and TRBJ2-2; D not resolved. V was shortened by 3 bases and J by 4 bases, with 9 bases between the two germline ends. The CDR3 consists of 14 residues. Per the germline V gene, CDR1 is SGHAT and CDR2 is FQDESV (reference sequence). CDR3 loop: CASSFTSGTGELFF. The DNA of the CDR3 is TGTGCCAGCAGCTTCACCTCAGGCACCGGGGAGCTGTTTTTT.

This clonotype is medium-sized. V usage is TRBV19 and J usage is TRBJ1-2, with 10 bases aligning to TRBD1. The germline CDR1 and CDR2 sequences are LNHDA and SQIVND (reference sequence). Trimming removed 5 bases from V and 7 bases from J; junction bases left unmatched: 7. CDR3 length: 14 amino acids. Here the CDR3 DNA reads TGTGCCAGTAGTGCGGACAGGGGGGACCTTGGCTACACCTTC. Protein: CASSADRGDLGYTF.

This clonotype is large within its sample. In DNA, the CDR3 is TGTGCCAGCACCGGGACCTTTCGCAATCAGCCCCAGCATTTT. This encodes CASTGTFRNQPQHF. The rearrangement links TRBV12-3 or TRBV12-4 to TRBJ1-5; D perhaps matches TRBD1 (5 bases). Trimming removed 7 bases from V and 2 bases from J, with 12 bases in between. CDR3 size: 14 residues.

The rearrangement joins TRBV5-6 to TRBJ2-7, with D maybe TRBD1 (6 bases). V shed 4 bases and J shed 3 bases, with 11 bases lying between them. Germline CDR1 SGHDT, CDR2 YYEEEE. CDR3 length: 13 amino acids. CDR3 in DNA: TGTGCCAGCAGCAGACAGGACTTCTACGAGCAGTACTTC. It translates to CASSRQDFYEQYF.

The chain is built from TRBV29-1 and TRBJ1-3; 7 bases fit TRBD1. This CDR3 contains 12 residues. CDR1 and CDR2 from the germline V gene are SQVTM and ANQGSEA. Here the CDR3 reads CVGQNSGNTIYF. CDR3 nucleotide sequence: TGCGTGGGACAGAACTCTGGAAACACCATATATTTT.

Concerning this clonotype: This may come from a read error, since a much larger clone is one base off. The rearrangement joins TRBV5-4 to TRBJ1-1; maybe TRBD1 (5 bases). V gave up 7 bases and J gave up 10 bases, with 20 bases separating them. This CDR3 contains 13 residues. Germline lookup yields CDR1 SGHNT and CDR2 YYREEE (reference sequence). The CDR3 DNA follows: TGTGCCAGCGGCCGACAGCTTGAAGGACCAGCTTTCTTT. Its protein is CASGRQLEGPAFF.